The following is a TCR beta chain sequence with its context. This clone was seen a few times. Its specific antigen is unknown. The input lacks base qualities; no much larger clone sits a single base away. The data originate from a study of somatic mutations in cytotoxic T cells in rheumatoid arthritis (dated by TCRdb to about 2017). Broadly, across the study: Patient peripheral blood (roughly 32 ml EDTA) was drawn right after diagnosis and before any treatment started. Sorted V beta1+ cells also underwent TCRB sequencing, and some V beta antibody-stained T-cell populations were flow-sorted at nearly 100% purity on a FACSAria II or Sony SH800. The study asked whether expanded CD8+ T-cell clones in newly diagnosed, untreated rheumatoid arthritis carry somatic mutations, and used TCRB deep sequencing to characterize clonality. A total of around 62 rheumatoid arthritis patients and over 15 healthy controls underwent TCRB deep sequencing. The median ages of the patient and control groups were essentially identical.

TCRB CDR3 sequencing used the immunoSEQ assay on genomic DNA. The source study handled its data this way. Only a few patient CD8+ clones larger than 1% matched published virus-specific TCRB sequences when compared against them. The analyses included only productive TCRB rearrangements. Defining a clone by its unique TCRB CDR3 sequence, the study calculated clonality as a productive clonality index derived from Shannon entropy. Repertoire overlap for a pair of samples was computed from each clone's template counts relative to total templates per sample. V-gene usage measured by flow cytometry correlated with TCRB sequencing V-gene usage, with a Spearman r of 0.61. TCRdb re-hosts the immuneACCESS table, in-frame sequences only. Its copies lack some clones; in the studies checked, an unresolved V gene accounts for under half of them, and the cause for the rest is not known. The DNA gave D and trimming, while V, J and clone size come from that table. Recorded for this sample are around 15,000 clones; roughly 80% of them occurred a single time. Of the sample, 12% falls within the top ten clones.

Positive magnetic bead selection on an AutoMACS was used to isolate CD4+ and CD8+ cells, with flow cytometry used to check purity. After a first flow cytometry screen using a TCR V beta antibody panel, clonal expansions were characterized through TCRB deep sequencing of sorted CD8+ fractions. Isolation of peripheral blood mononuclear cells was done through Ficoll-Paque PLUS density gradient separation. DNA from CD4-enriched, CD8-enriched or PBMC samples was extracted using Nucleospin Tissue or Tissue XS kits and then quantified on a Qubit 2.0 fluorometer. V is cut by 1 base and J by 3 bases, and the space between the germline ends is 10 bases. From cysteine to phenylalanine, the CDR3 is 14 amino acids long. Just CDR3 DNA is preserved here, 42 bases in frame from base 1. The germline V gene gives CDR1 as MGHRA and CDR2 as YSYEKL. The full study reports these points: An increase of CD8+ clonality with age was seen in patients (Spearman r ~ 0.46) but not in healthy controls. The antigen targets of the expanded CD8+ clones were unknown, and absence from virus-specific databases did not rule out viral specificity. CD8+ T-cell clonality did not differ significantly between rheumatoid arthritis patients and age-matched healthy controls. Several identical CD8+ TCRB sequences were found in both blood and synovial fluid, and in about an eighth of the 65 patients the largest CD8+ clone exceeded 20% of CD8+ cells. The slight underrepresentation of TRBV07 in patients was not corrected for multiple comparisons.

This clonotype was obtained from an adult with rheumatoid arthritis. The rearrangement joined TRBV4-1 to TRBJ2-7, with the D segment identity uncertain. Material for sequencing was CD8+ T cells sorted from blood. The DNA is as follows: TGCGCCAGCAGCCAAGGTCAGGAAGGCTACGAGCAGTACTTC. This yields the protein CASSQGQEGYEQYF.